A single sample gave rise to the 28 T cell receptor beta chains below, sequenced in a study of T-cell reconstitution after alpha-beta-depleted transplantation in children. Researchers prepared the TCRbeta library using unique molecular identifiers, the study reports. From the PCR reads, TCRdb called clonotypes with MiXCR, one entry per CDR3 protein. Here the sample spans roughly 570,000 distinct CDR3 sequences, about a quarter being singletons. This specimen was PBMCs, taken before TCRalphabeta/CD19-depleted stem cell transplant. The receptors come from a boy younger than two with Wiskott-Aldrich syndrome, due to receive a stem cell transplant.

V is TRBV12-3 or TRBV12-4 and J is TRBJ2-7, with D tentatively TRBD2 (6 bases). This CDR3 has 12 amino acids. V was shortened by 6 bases and J by 3 bases, with 9 bases between the two germline ends. The CDR3 bases are TGTGCCAGCAGAACGGGAGACTACGAGCAGTACTTC. This gives the protein CASRTGDYEQYF.

CDR3 residues: CASSVQGLIGETQYF. The CDR3 DNA reads as TGTGCCAGCAGTGTTCAGGGCCTCATCGGGGAGACCCAGTACTTC. The chain employs TRBV6-2 or TRBV6-3 and TRBJ2-5; the D gene is possibly TRBD1 (5 bases). Per germline, CDR1 MNHEY and CDR2 SVGEGT. The V end was cut by 5 bases, the J end by 5 bases, with 18 bases between. The CDR3 is made up of 15 amino acids.

The J gene is TRBJ1-3, the V gene TRBV11-2; D is possibly TRBD1 (5 bases). V was shortened by 6 bases and J by 1 base, with 13 bases between the two germline ends. Per germline, CDR1 SGHAT and CDR2 FQNNGV. The CDR3 has 15 residues. This chain's CDR3 is CASREGQASGNTIYF. CDR3 DNA: TGTGCCAGCAGAGAGGGGCAAGCATCTGGAAACACCATATATTTT.

This clonotype was seen only a few times. This chain connects TRBV5-1 to TRBJ2-1; the D gene is possibly TRBD2 (6 bases). CDR1 and CDR2 (germline): SGHRS, YFSETQ. There are 14 residues in the CDR3. V was cut by 4 bases and J by 0 bases, with 8 bases left in between. The CDR3 sequence is CASSMGGSYNEQFF. For the CDR3, the DNA is TGCGCCAGCAGCATGGGGGGCTCCTACAATGAGCAGTTCTTC.

This clonotype was found a few times. J is TRBJ2-7 and V is TRBV5-1; the D gene is possibly TRBD2 (6 bases). CDR1 and CDR2 from the germline V gene are SGHRS and YFSETQ. Trimming took 0 bases from V and 4 from J, leaving 8 bases between them. The CDR3 is made up of 13 amino acids. For the CDR3, the DNA is TGCGCCAGCAGCTTGGAGCTAGCGTACGAGCAGTACTTC. This translates into CASSLELAYEQYF.

This clonotype was observed a few times. CDR3 nucleotides: TGCAGTGCTACGGGACTAGCGGAGGGCCCCCGGGAGACCCAGTACTTC. As protein: CSATGLAEGPRETQYF. The gene calls are TRBV20-1 and TRBJ2-5; 11 bases align to TRBD2. CDR1 and CDR2 (germline): DFQATT, SNEGSKA (reference sequence). Trimming removed 4 bases from V and 5 bases from J; junction bases left unmatched: 12. The length of the CDR3 is 16 residues.

This clonotype turned up a few times. V usage is TRBV11-3 and J usage is TRBJ1-1; D is undetermined. The CDR3 length is 13 residues. The V gene's germline CDR1 is SGHNT and CDR2 YENEEA. With 2 bases removed from V and 3 bases from J, the gap between germline ends came to 7 bases. CDR3 sequence: CASSLQSYTEAFF. The CDR3 DNA follows: TGTGCCAGCAGCTTACAATCATACACTGAAGCTTTCTTT.

This clonotype turned up a few times. This chain connects TRBV29-1 to TRBJ1-3; a possible D gene is TRBD1 (5 bases). CDR1 SQVTM and CDR2 ANQGSEA come from the germline V gene. The CDR3 is made up of 13 amino acids. Between the trimmed V and J ends, which lost 4 bases and 0 bases, there was a span of 7 bases. DNA of the CDR3: TGCAGCGTTGGGGGCTTCTCTGGAAACACCATATATTTT. As protein: CSVGGFSGNTIYF.

This clonotype showed up just a few times. This chain links TRBV20-1 with TRBJ2-1; D remains ambiguous. The CDR3 consists of 14 residues. Trimming took off 5 bases at V and 6 bases at J, with 17 bases between the two ends. Germline CDR1 is DFQATT and CDR2 is SNEGSKA (reference sequence). The CDR3 nucleotides read TGCAGTGCTGTTTATAGGGTACGAGTCAATGAGCAGTTCTTC. Translation gives CSAVYRVRVNEQFF.

This chain connects TRBV20-1 to TRBJ2-3; 10 bases agree with TRBD2. Germline values: CDR1 DFQATT, CDR2 SNEGSKA (reference sequence). V shed 6 bases and J 0 bases; nucleotides not matched to a gene: 6. This CDR3 has 15 residues. The CDR3 spells CSARTSGISTDTQYF. CDR3 DNA: TGCAGTGCAAGGACTAGCGGAATAAGCACAGATACGCAGTATTTT.

V gene TRBV29-1 combines with J gene TRBJ2-3; D not certain. V was shortened by 3 bases and J by 6 bases, with 22 bases between the two germline ends. Germline V gene sequence: CDR1 SQVTM, CDR2 ANQGSEA. The length of the CDR3 is 16 residues. The CDR3 bases are TGCAGCGTTGAGTTGGCTCGTGTACTAACAGCGGATACGCAGTATTTT. Translation: CSVELARVLTADTQYF.

V gene TRBV5-1 combines with J gene TRBJ2-3, with 9 positions matching TRBD1. With V trimmed by 5 bases and J by 5 bases, 6 bases remained unmatched. This CDR3 region has 14 residues. CDR1 and CDR2 (germline): SGHRS, YFSETQ. The CDR3 DNA reads TGCGCCAGCAGAGTCGGGACAGGGCGAGATACGCAGTATTTT. Translated: CASRVGTGRDTQYF.

This clonotype was detected only a few times. The chain uses TRBV11-2 and TRBJ2-2, with D perhaps TRBD1 (5 bases). This CDR3 has 15 residues. V lost 1 base to trimming and J lost 4 bases, with 10 bases between them. From germline, CDR1 is SGHAT and CDR2 FQNNGV. For the CDR3, the DNA is TGTGCCAGCAGCTTAGTGCAGGGAAGCACCGGGGAGCTGTTTTTT. Translated: CASSLVQGSTGELFF.

This chain uses TRBV12-3 or TRBV12-4 with TRBJ1-4; D unclear. CDR3 length: 12 residues. V was clipped by 6 bases and J by 7 bases, with 9 bases between them. CDR3 protein: CASRGRSEKLFF. The CDR3 DNA reads as TGTGCCAGCAGAGGTCGAAGTGAAAAACTGTTTTTT.

Turning to this clonotype: One junction end does not reproduce the germline sequence, and a read error may be involved. This rearrangement joins TRBV24-1 to TRBJ2-2; 8 nucleotides match TRBD1. There are 16 residues in the CDR3. Germline CDR1 reads KGHDR; CDR2 reads SFDVKD. The CDR3 here is CATSDPGTGFTGELYF. The CDR3 bases are TGTGCCACCAGTGATCCCGGGACAGGCTTTACCGGGGAGCTGTATTTT.

The chain uses TRBV6-1 and TRBJ2-7; 14 nucleotides agree with TRBD2. The germline V gene has CDR1 MNHNS and CDR2 SASEGT. This CDR3 is built from 16 residues. After removal of 7 bases from V and 6 bases from J, the junction contained 11 bases not matched to a gene. The CDR3 DNA sequence: TGTGCCAGCAATAAAATCTCGACTAGCGGGAGGGGCGAGCAGTACTTC. It yields the protein CASNKISTSGRGEQYF.

The rearrangement links TRBV6-1 to TRBJ1-1; a weak D match, TRBD1 (5 bases). There are 15 residues in the CDR3. V lost 6 bases and J 6 bases, leaving 20 bases between the germline ends. CDR1 is MNHNS and CDR2 is SASEGT in the germline V gene. CDR3 in amino acids: CASRILLGRGAEAFF. CDR3 in DNA: TGTGCCAGCAGAATCCTTCTGGGGAGGGGTGCTGAAGCTTTCTTT.

This sequence joins TRBV5-1 and TRBJ2-5; 10 bases agree with TRBD1. V lost 5 bases to trimming and J lost 4 bases; unmatched junction nucleotides: 8. This CDR3 has 15 residues. CDR1 is SGHRS, CDR2 YFSETQ, per germline. The CDR3: CASSTPGQGSETQYF. The DNA for the CDR3 is TGCGCCAGCAGTACACCGGGACAGGGGTCAGAGACCCAGTACTTC. Variable domain in full (rest from reference TRBV5-1 and TRBJ2-5): KAGVTQTPRYLIKTRGQQVTLSCSPISGHRSVSWYQQTPGQGLQFLFEYFSETQRNKGNFPGRFSGRQFSNSRSEMNVSTLELGDSALYLCASSTPGQGSETQYFGPGTRLLVL.

This clonotype was detected many times. The rearrangement links TRBV27 to TRBJ2-2; either TRBD1 or TRBD2 may fit D (5 bases each). Trimming shortened V by 3 bases and J by 2 bases, and 7 bases separated the two germline ends. The CDR3 has 14 residues. Germline V gene sequence: CDR1 MNHEY, CDR2 SMNVEV (reference sequence). The CDR3 loop reads CASSFGANTGELFF. The CDR3 DNA sequence: TGTGCCAGCAGTTTCGGGGCAAACACCGGGGAGCTGTTTTTT.

This clonotype turned up a few times. The chain is built from TRBV20-1 and TRBJ2-7, with 7 nucleotides matching TRBD2. The junction had 4 bases not matched to a gene; V was cut back by 4 bases and J by 1 base. Per germline, CDR1 DFQATT and CDR2 SNEGSKA (reference sequence). The CDR3 is 13 residues long. CDR3 nucleotide sequence: TGCAGTGCTAACAGCGGGGCTTCCTACGAGCAGTACTTC. It yields the protein CSANSGASYEQYF.

This chain links TRBV5-1 with TRBJ2-1; D is perhaps TRBD1 (6 bases). V lost 0 bases and J 8 bases, leaving 12 bases between the germline ends. This CDR3 is built from 14 residues. Germline loops: CDR1 SGHRS, CDR2 YFSETQ. The CDR3 reads CASSLVQGPYEQFF. DNA of the CDR3: TGCGCCAGCAGCTTGGTTCAGGGGCCATATGAGCAGTTCTTC.

The chain uses TRBV24-1 and TRBJ2-1; TRBD2 agrees at 10 bases. This CDR3 is 17 amino acids long. V was pared by 5 bases and J by 0 bases, with 6 bases of the junction left unmatched. CDR1 is KGHDR, CDR2 SFDVKD, per germline. The CDR3 DNA reads TGTGCCACCAGTGGACTAGCGGGCGGTAGCTCCTACAATGAGCAGTTCTTC. Translated: CATSGLAGGSSYNEQFF.

This clonotype was seen a few times. This chain connects TRBV20-1 to TRBJ2-5, with a tentative D call TRBD2 (5 bases). With 0 bases removed from V and 4 bases from J, the gap between germline ends came to 12 bases. Per germline, CDR1 DFQATT and CDR2 SNEGSKA (reference sequence). The CDR3 spans 14 residues. CDR3 in amino acids: CSARDVRAGETQYF. The CDR3 coding sequence is TGCAGTGCTAGAGATGTTCGGGCGGGAGAGACCCAGTACTTC.

This clonotype was counted only a few times. V and J are TRBV5-1 and TRBJ2-5, with D possibly being TRBD1 or TRBD2 (5 bases each). Germline assignment: CDR1 SGHRS and CDR2 YFSETQ. The CDR3 runs to 19 residues. Deletions cut 0 bases from V and 4 bases from J, with 25 bases between. The CDR3 sequence is CASSLGRRSTGTWGETQYF. In DNA, the CDR3 is TGCGCCAGCAGCTTGGGGAGGCGCAGTACAGGCACTTGGGGAGAGACCCAGTACTTC.

The table lists this clonotype with a few counts. The chain joins TRBV29-1 to TRBJ2-2; 7 positions match TRBD2. Per the germline V gene, CDR1 is SQVTM and CDR2 is ANQGSEA. The CDR3 consists of 14 residues. The J segment lost 4 bases and the V segment lost 8 bases, leaving 10 bases of the junction unmatched. Written as DNA, the CDR3 is TGCAGCTCAACCGGGACTAAGGCCACCGGGGAGCTGTTTTTT. This translates into CSSTGTKATGELFF.

This clonotype appeared a few times. This chain uses TRBV5-1 with TRBJ2-1; TRBD1 aligns across 8 bases. The germline V gene encodes CDR1 SGHRS and CDR2 YFSETQ. Trimming at V came to 4 bases and at J to 1 base, leaving 4 bases not matched to a gene. This CDR3 spans 15 amino acids. The CDR3: CASSGRTGSYNEQFF. The CDR3 DNA follows: TGCGCCAGCAGCGGGAGGACAGGGTCCTACAATGAGCAGTTCTTC.

This clonotype has a handful of counts. This rearrangement joins TRBV6-2 or TRBV6-3 to TRBJ2-3; TRBD2 might be the D (6 bases). This CDR3 comprises 12 residues. V was pared by 6 bases and J by 6 bases, with 10 bases between. CDR1 is MNHEY and CDR2 is SVGEGT in the germline V gene. CDR3 in DNA: TGTGCCAGCAGCGGGGGTCCTGATACGCAGTATTTT. Its protein is CASSGGPDTQYF.

This chain joins TRBV5-1 and TRBJ2-1, with 12 bases lining up with TRBD2. CDR1 is SGHRS and CDR2 is YFSETQ in the germline V gene. The CDR3 runs 20 residues. V dropped 4 bases and J dropped 0; count of bases not matched to a gene: 14. The CDR3 bases are TGCGCCAGCAGCATACCCTCCTGGACTAGCGGGGACAGCTCCTACAATGAGCAGTTCTTC. It codes for CASSIPSWTSGDSSYNEQFF.